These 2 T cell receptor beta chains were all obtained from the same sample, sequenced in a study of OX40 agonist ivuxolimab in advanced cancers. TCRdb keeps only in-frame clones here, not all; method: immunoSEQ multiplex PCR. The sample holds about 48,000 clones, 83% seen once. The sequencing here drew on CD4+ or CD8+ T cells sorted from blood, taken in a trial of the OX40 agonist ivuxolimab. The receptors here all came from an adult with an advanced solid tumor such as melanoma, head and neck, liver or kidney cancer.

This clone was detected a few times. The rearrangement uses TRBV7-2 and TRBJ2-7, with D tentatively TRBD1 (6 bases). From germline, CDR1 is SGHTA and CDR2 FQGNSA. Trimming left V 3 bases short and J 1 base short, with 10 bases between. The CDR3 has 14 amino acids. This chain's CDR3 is CASSFRQVSYEQYF. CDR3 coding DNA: TGTGCCAGCAGCTTTAGACAGGTATCCTACGAGCAGTACTTC.

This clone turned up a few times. Written as DNA, the CDR3 is TGTGCCATCAGTGGATCTCAGGATAATGAAGAAAAACTGTTTTTT. Translating gives CAISGSQDNEEKLFF. The chain couples TRBV10-3 to TRBJ1-4; D gene uncertain. From germline, CDR1 is ENHRY and CDR2 SYGVKD. There are 15 residues in the CDR3. V shed 4 bases and J shed 8 bases, with 17 bases lying between them.